This record concerns one T cell receptor beta chain sequence. Method: immunoSEQ multiplex PCR; TCRdb's copy keeps in-frame clones and lacks some. The sample carries 6,000 to 8,000 clones, about 84% recorded once. The CDR3 loop spans 12 amino acids. CDR1 KGHSH and CDR2 LQKENI come from the germline V gene. V shed 2 bases and J shed 4 bases, with 6 bases lying between them. These data are taken from a study of immune evolution from preneoplasia to lung adenocarcinoma. The receptor comes from a donor older than 65 with lung adenocarcinoma. The V gene is TRBV18, the J gene TRBJ2-7; possibly TRBD2 for D (5 bases). Sequencing was performed on FFPE lung adenocarcinoma in situ tissue. The CDR3 region is CASSPGRYEQYF. The DNA for the CDR3 is TGTGCCAGCTCACCAGGGAGATACGAGCAGTACTTC.